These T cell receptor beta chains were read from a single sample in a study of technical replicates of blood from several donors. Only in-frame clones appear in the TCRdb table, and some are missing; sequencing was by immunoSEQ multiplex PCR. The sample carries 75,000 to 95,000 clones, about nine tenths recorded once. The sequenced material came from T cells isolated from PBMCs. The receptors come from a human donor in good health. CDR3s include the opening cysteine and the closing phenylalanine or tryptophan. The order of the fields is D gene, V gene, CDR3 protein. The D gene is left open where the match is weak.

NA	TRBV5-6	CASSLQSPLGYQETQYF
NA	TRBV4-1	CASSQALGRGGYTF
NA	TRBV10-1	CARGRRQFSYEQYF
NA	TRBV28	CASSLGGASTDTQYF
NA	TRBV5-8	CASSLRGFSSEQFF
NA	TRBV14	CASSQGSRQEAFF
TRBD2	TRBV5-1	CASSPSGGLDTQYF
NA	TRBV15	CATSRDRGPGTEAFF
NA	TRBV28	CASSGGASGTEAFF
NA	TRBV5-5	CASSIYSSSYEQYF
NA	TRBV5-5	CASSWRGRDSGNTIYF
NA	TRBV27	CASSLKAGRGEKLFF
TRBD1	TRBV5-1	CASQLATGGAYNEQFF
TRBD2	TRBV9	CASSVTASGSPLSEQYF